Presented here are 11 T cell receptor beta chains from one specimen sequenced in a study of T-cell memory formation after mild COVID-19. TCRdb recomputed calls from the 5' RACE reads with MiXCR, one row per CDR3 protein. Here the sample spans 300,000 to 400,000 distinct CDR3 sequences, 20% to 25% being singletons. The sequenced sample was PBMCs or a T cell subset sorted from them (not recorded which). The receptors come from an adult woman who had mild COVID-19 (a few samples of this study predate the infection). Cell type and time point are not known.

Only a few counts were recorded for this clonotype. This chain joins TRBV2 and TRBJ2-4, with D tentatively TRBD2 (6 bases). Germline V gives CDR1 SNHLY, CDR2 FYNNEI. The CDR3 runs 15 residues. The V end was cut by 10 bases, the J end by 3 bases, with 19 bases between. In nucleotides, the CDR3 is TGTGCCATCTCCGGGGGAGAGGGAGTCAAAAACATTCAGTACTTC. It is translated as CAISGGEGVKNIQYF.

This clonotype was detected a few times. V and J are TRBV4-1 and TRBJ1-2; D might be TRBD1 (5 bases). The CDR3 has 15 amino acids. The germline V gene has CDR1 MGHRA and CDR2 YSYEKL. V was shortened by 0 bases and J by 5 bases, with 13 bases between the two germline ends. The CDR3 loop reads CASSQESGTVYGYTF. DNA for the CDR3: TGCGCCAGCAGCCAAGAGTCCGGGACGGTTTATGGCTACACCTTC.

V gene TRBV20-1 combines with J gene TRBJ1-1, with no clear D. V was pared by 4 bases and J by 2 bases, with 8 bases between. This CDR3 is 12 amino acids long. Germline CDR1 reads DFQATT; CDR2 reads SNEGSKA (reference sequence). The DNA of the CDR3 is TGCAGTGCTACTCGGGCTAACACTGAAGCTTTCTTT. Translation gives CSATRANTEAFF.

The rearrangement links TRBV20-1 to TRBJ2-3; D not certain. The CDR3 contains 13 residues. Trimming left V 3 bases short and J 2 bases short, with 9 bases between. Per the germline V gene, CDR1 is DFQATT and CDR2 is SNEGSKA (reference sequence). The CDR3 spells CSASAPNTDTQYF. In nucleotides, the CDR3 is TGCAGTGCTAGCGCGCCTAACACAGATACGCAGTATTTT.

V gene TRBV19 combines with J gene TRBJ2-1; a weak D match, TRBD2 (6 bases). The CDR3 is 14 amino acids. V lost 3 bases to trimming and J lost 9 bases, with 15 bases between them. Germline V gene sequence: CDR1 LNHDA, CDR2 SQIVND (reference sequence). CDR3 amino acids: CASSMSGLPSEQFF. In DNA, the CDR3 is TGTGCCAGTAGTATGTCGGGACTCCCCTCTGAGCAGTTCTTC.

This clonotype was counted ten times or more. The genes are TRBV2 and TRBJ2-5, with 9 bases matching TRBD1. Germline loops: CDR1 SNHLY, CDR2 FYNNEI. This CDR3 comprises 13 residues. Trimming at V came to 7 bases and at J to 5 bases, leaving 5 bases not matched to a gene. CDR3 sequence reads: CASKEDRGETQYF. The CDR3 region has the DNA TGTGCCAGCAAGGAGGACAGGGGTGAGACCCAGTACTTC.

Only a few counts were recorded for this clonotype. The V and J genes are TRBV10-3 and TRBJ2-7, with 8 bases lining up with TRBD1. The germline V gene encodes CDR1 ENHRY and CDR2 SYGVKD. V lost 9 bases and J lost 3; bases outside the gene matches: 4. This CDR3 region has 12 residues. This chain's CDR3 is CAISGGLYEQYF. The DNA for the CDR3 is TGTGCCATATCAGGGGGCCTCTACGAGCAGTACTTC.

The rearrangement joins TRBV30 to TRBJ2-3; maybe TRBD1 (5 bases). Germline V gene sequence: CDR1 GTSNPN, CDR2 SVGIG (reference sequence). CDR3 size: 14 residues. V shed 0 bases and J shed 3 bases, with 10 bases lying between them. The CDR3 DNA sequence: TGTGCCTGGAGTGTGGGGCAGGGAACAGATACGCAGTATTTT. Protein sequence: CAWSVGQGTDTQYF.

The gene calls are TRBV4-3 and TRBJ2-2; either TRBD1 or TRBD2 may fit D (6 bases each). Trimming shortened V by 0 bases and J by 0 bases, and 11 bases separated the two germline ends. Germline V gene sequence: CDR1 LGHNA, CDR2 YSLEER. This CDR3 region has 17 residues. The CDR3 region has the DNA TGCGCCAGCAGCCAAGATCCCGGGGGCGCGAACACCGGGGAGCTGTTTTTT. Translation gives CASSQDPGGANTGELFF.

This clonotype was picked up a small number of times. V is TRBV5-6 and J is TRBJ1-2; 8 bases map to TRBD1. V trimming: 3 bases; J trimming: 3 bases; junction bases outside the gene matches: 4. The CDR3 covers 14 residues. Germline assignment: CDR1 SGHDT and CDR2 YYEEEE. CDR3 coding DNA: TGTGCCAGCAGCTCGGACAGGGAGTACTATGGCTACACCTTC. This encodes CASSSDREYYGYTF. Looking up the rest from reference TRBV5-6 and TRBJ1-2 gives the full variable domain: DAGVTQSPTHLIKTRGQQVTLRCSPKSGHDTVSWYQQALGQGPQFIFQYYEEEERQRGNFPDRFSGHQFPNYSSELNVNALLLGDSALYLCASSSDREYYGYTFGSGTRLTVV.

About this clonotype: The junction does not match germline at one end; this may be a read error. This rearrangement joins TRBV24-1 to TRBJ1-1; 7 nucleotides agree with TRBD1. This CDR3 is built from 15 residues. CDR1 and CDR2 from the germline V gene are KGHDR and SFDVKD. In DNA form, the CDR3 reads TGTGCCACTAGTGGGACAGCAGACGCGAACACTGAAGCTTTCTTT. As protein: CATSGTADANTEAFF.